This TCR beta chain stems from a study of T cell changes during pregnancy in multiple sclerosis. CDR1 and CDR2 (germline): SNHLY, FYNNEI. Losses at the gene ends were 6 bases for V and 5 bases for J; bases not matched to a gene: 9. This CDR3 has 15 amino acids. Libraries were prepared by immunoSEQ multiplex PCR; TCRdb keeps only in-frame clonotypes and omits some of them. The sample includes some 28,000 clones, less than 90% of them seen just once. The gene calls are TRBV2 and TRBJ2-7; TRBD2 agrees at 11 bases. This sequence was found in a female donor with multiple sclerosis, enrolled in a pregnancy study. Specimen: CD8+ T cells from peripheral blood mononuclear cells, collected before pregnancy. CDR3 in amino acids: CASSLLAGAVNEQYF. The CDR3 DNA is TGTGCCAGCAGCTTACTAGCGGGGGCTGTTAACGAGCAGTACTTC.